This is a list of T cell receptor beta chains from one sample in a study of control samples from healthy donors and cancer patients. Using immunoSEQ multiplex PCR, the repertoire was profiled, and TCRdb retains in-frame clones only, with some absent. The sample has approximately 170,000 clones, around nine tenths seen once; the top ten hold about 0.73%. Sequencing input: blood. These receptors originate from a woman in her thirties in good health. The CDR3 runs from the conserved cysteine through the conserved F or W. The D gene is left open where the match is weak. Clone size is given for some rows only: seen once, a few or many times, or a class if the clone is expanded.

v_gene	d_gene	abundance	j_gene	CDR3nt	CDR3aa
TRBV5-6	NA	NA	TRBJ2-7	TGTGCCAGCAGCATCGGGTACGAGCAGTACTTC	CASSIGYEQYF
TRBV27	TRBD1	NA	TRBJ1-3	TGTGCCAGCAGTTCGTTGGGGGAAGGGGGCACTTACTCTGGAAACACCATATATTTT	CASSSLGEGGTYSGNTIYF
TRBV4-2	NA	once	TRBJ2-3	TGTGCCAGCAGCCCTTCGTGGGGGAGGACCACAGATACGCAGTATTTT	CASSPSWGRTTDTQYF
TRBV9	TRBD2	NA	TRBJ2-1	TGTGCCAGCAGCTCCAGCGGGACCCCTCCAAATGAGCAGTTCTTC	CASSSSGTPPNEQFF
TRBV6-5	NA	NA	TRBJ2-1	TGTGCCAGCAGTCCCACTAGCCTCGATTACAATGAGCAGTTCTTC	CASSPTSLDYNEQFF
TRBV2	NA	NA	TRBJ2-6	TGTGCCAGCGGACCTTCTGGGGCCAACGTCCTGACTTTC	CASGPSGANVLTF
TRBV7-9	NA	once	TRBJ1-4	TGTGCCAGCAGCTTGGGACATCGTGAAAAACTGTTTTTT	CASSLGHREKLFF
TRBV27	NA	NA	TRBJ2-7	TGTGCCAGCAGTGGATCAGGGACCCCCTTCTACGAGCAGTACTTC	CASSGSGTPFYEQYF
TRBV7-9	NA	NA	TRBJ2-2	TGTGCCAGTTATGGGGACACCGGGGAGCTGTTTTTT	CASYGDTGELFF
TRBV18	NA	NA	TRBJ1-6	TGTGCCAGCTCTCGCGGACAGAGAGTTAATTCACCCCTCCACTTT	CASSRGQRVNSPLHF
TRBV5-6	TRBD1	NA	TRBJ1-4	TGTGCCAGCAGCTCCGGACAGGGATATGCGTTT	CASSSGQGYAF
TRBV6-1	TRBD2	few	TRBJ2-7	TGTGCCAGCAGTGAAACAATTAGAGGGAGGGCTACCTACGAGCAGTACTTC	CASSETIRGRATYEQYF